Given below is one TCR beta chain in context. Antigen specificity is unknown. This specimen belongs to a study of T cell responses to AZD1222 COVID-19 vaccine. Study-level background: Both about-4-week and about-12-week second-dose recipients were combined. General study points: Targeting of unmutated variant regions was reportedly seen in nearly half of spike-specific TCRs. Two AZD1222 administrations were followed by greater Spike-specific TCR breadth and depth.

Some clones are missing from TCRdb's copy, which holds only in-frame ones; the method was immunoSEQ multiplex PCR. The table records fewer than 130,000 clones, about 93% of them present only once. The CDR3 is made up of 15 amino acids. The V gene's germline CDR1 is SGHRS and CDR2 YFSETQ. The junction had 3 bases not matched to a gene; V was cut back by 2 bases and J by 1 base. This clonotype was obtained from an adult in good health. This rearrangement joins TRBV5-1 to TRBJ2-7; 10 bases line up with TRBD1. The sequenced sample was peripheral blood, obtained on day 0 of AZD1222 vaccination. CDR3 loop: CASSFGQGGSYEQYF. The CDR3 DNA sequence: TGCGCCAGCAGCTTTGGACAGGGGGGTTCCTACGAGCAGTACTTC.